The subject of this entry is one TCR beta chain. Original analysis: Estimation of nucleated cell counts relied on the amplification of reference gene primers. The method was immunoSEQ multiplex PCR; TCRdb's version includes in-frame clones alone and lacks a portion of them. V and J calls and clone size are given by that table; D and trimming were obtained from the DNA. Among about 16,000 clones listed, approximately 88% were seen once. The sample originates from a study of blood T cell repertoires in COVID-19. Looking at the study overall: Samples came from the United States, Italy and Spain, spanning acute and convalescent COVID-19. T cells, B-cell-depleted T cells, or PBMCs provided the cDNA or gDNA that served as material.

CDR3 length equals 17 residues. Trimming at V came to 2 bases and at J to 6 bases, leaving 10 bases not matched to a gene. Sequencing was performed on peripheral blood. The chain has TRBV23-1 and TRBJ1-4; 9 bases line up with TRBD1. TRBV23-1 is annotated as an ORF whose role is uncertain. The sequence was collected from a human donor in a cohort sampled during active COVID-19. The CDR3 protein is CASSQVPGTGYDEKLFF. The CDR3 nucleotides are TGCGCCAGCAGTCAAGTTCCCGGGACAGGGTACGATGAAAAACTGTTTTTT.